A single sample gave rise to the 27 T cell receptor beta chains below, sequenced in a study of shared clonotypes between healthy human individuals (dated by TCRdb to the early 2020s). The library was built by means of the immunoSEQ multiplex PCR assay. Imported from immuneACCESS, the table was reduced by TCRdb to in-frame sequences with V and J called. These copies leave out some clones; in studies compared against another copy, an unresolved V gene accounts for under half, and the cause of the remainder is not known. The sample table holds about 480,000 clones, of which 70% to 80% were seen once. Together, the top ten hold 10% to 15% of the sample. Sequencing used PBMCs. The receptors shown here come from a middle-aged woman in good health. Some clones in this sample may be carry-over from other donors' samples.

This CDR3 is CASAVGGIHQPQHF. The DNA for the CDR3 is TGTGCCAGTGCGGTAGGGGGGATACATCAGCCCCAGCATTTT. The V and J genes are TRBV19 and TRBJ1-5; a possible D gene is TRBD1 (6 bases). Germline CDR1 reads LNHDA; CDR2 reads SQIVND (reference sequence). The CDR3 totals 14 residues. V was clipped by 8 bases and J by 5 bases, with 16 bases between them.

CDR3 sequence (DNA): TGTGCCAGTAAGACAGTCCACTCTGGAAACACCATATATTTT. Its translation is CASKTVHSGNTIYF. The chain combines TRBV19 with TRBJ1-3; D possibly corresponds to TRBD1 (5 bases). Trimming removed 7 bases from V and 0 bases from J, with 10 bases in between. The CDR3 is 14 amino acids. The germline CDR1 and CDR2 sequences are LNHDA and SQIVND (reference sequence).

This clone turned up a few times. The chain has TRBV18 and TRBJ1-5, with D possibly matching TRBD1 (5 bases). The CDR3 is 16 amino acids. The V and J ends lost 2 bases and 0 bases respectively, with 11 bases between them. Germline CDR1 KGHSH, CDR2 LQKENI. CDR3 amino acids: CASSPGGDPSNQPQHF. In DNA, the CDR3 is TGTGCCAGCTCACCAGGGGGGGACCCTAGCAATCAGCCCCAGCATTTT.

CDR3: CASSPGQLTEAFF. The CDR3 nucleotides are TGTGCCAGCAGCCCCGGGCAGCTCACTGAAGCTTTCTTT. The chain employs TRBV6-6 and TRBJ1-1; D unclear. The V end lost 6 bases, the J end lost 4 bases, and 12 bases lay between the germline ends. The germline gives CDR1 MNHNY, CDR2 SVGAGI (reference sequence). The CDR3 consists of 13 residues.

The genes are TRBV7-6 and TRBJ2-5, with TRBD1 as a possible D gene (6 bases). The CDR3 has 13 residues. Between the trimmed V and J ends, which lost 5 bases and 2 bases, there was a span of 9 bases. Per the germline V gene, CDR1 is SGHVS and CDR2 is FNYEAQ. The CDR3 DNA reads TGTGCCAGCAGCCCCGACAGGCAAGAGACCCAGTACTTC. Encoded protein: CASSPDRQETQYF.

In its sample, this clone was seen a few times. J is TRBJ1-5 and V is TRBV16; a possible D gene is TRBD1 (5 bases). The CDR3 runs 15 residues. The V gene lost 1 base and the J gene lost 5 bases, with 12 bases spanning the gap. CDR1 and CDR2 from the germline V gene are KGHSY and FQNENV. The CDR3 DNA sequence: TGTGCCAGCAGCCAATTGGGGGGGTCCGATCAGCCCCAGCATTTT. It specifies CASSQLGGSDQPQHF.

In the case of this clone: Other DNA sequences from this sample encode an identical CDR3 as well. This chain links TRBV10-3 with TRBJ2-3; D is undetermined. The CDR3 is made up of 14 amino acids. Trimming removed 0 bases at V and 1 base at J, with 5 bases between. CDR1 is ENHRY, CDR2 SYGVKD, per germline. The CDR3 coding sequence is TGTGCCATCAGTGAGTCGAGAGGCACAGATACGCAGTATTTT. Translation gives CAISESRGTDTQYF.

The chain employs TRBV2 and TRBJ2-7; a weak D match, TRBD2 (5 bases). Trimming removed 3 bases from V and 0 bases from J, with 12 bases in between. Germline V gene sequence: CDR1 SNHLY, CDR2 FYNNEI. This CDR3 is built from 15 residues. The CDR3: CASSDRRILSYEQYF. DNA of the CDR3: TGTGCCAGCAGTGACAGGAGGATCCTCTCCTACGAGCAGTACTTC.

V usage is TRBV5-8 and J usage is TRBJ2-5; weak D call: TRBD2 (6 bases). V gave up 4 bases and J gave up 3 bases, with 16 bases separating them. The CDR3 has 15 amino acids. Looked up from germline, CDR1 is SGHTS and CDR2 is YDEGEE. This CDR3 is CASSDTNRGKETQYF. Written as DNA, the CDR3 is TGTGCCAGCAGCGACACCAACCGGGGGAAAGAGACCCAGTACTTC. Combining the CDR3 with reference TRBV5-8 and TRBJ2-5 gives the whole variable domain EAGVTQSPTHLIKTRGQQATLRCSPISGHTSVYWYQQALGLGLQFLLWYDEGEERNRGNFPPRFSGRQFPNYSSELNVNALELEDSALYLCASSDTNRGKETQYFGPGTRLLVL.

The V and J genes are TRBV10-3 and TRBJ2-1, with 14 bases that match TRBD2. Germline CDR1 and CDR2: ENHRY and SYGVKD. The CDR3 contains 15 residues. Unmatched junction bases numbered 2, after V lost 3 bases and J lost 7 bases. The CDR3 DNA follows: TGTGCCATCAGTGAAGGGACTAGCGGGAGAAATGAGCAGTTCTTC. As protein: CAISEGTSGRNEQFF.

V is TRBV19 and J is TRBJ2-2; 9 nucleotides match TRBD1. Trimming removed 5 bases from V and 2 bases from J; junction bases left unmatched: 6. CDR1 and CDR2 from the germline V gene are LNHDA and SQIVND (reference sequence). The CDR3 has 16 residues. Here the CDR3 reads CASSPQTGGNTGELFF. Written as DNA, the CDR3 is TGTGCCAGTAGTCCCCAGACAGGGGGTAACACCGGGGAGCTGTTTTTT.

V usage is TRBV10-3 and J usage is TRBJ2-7; the match to TRBD2 covers 11 bases. The V segment lost 0 bases and the J segment 4 bases; nucleotides outside the gene matches: 8. This CDR3 contains 17 residues. The V gene's germline CDR1 is ENHRY and CDR2 SYGVKD. In DNA form, the CDR3 reads TGTGCCATCAGTGAGTCCCTTACTAGCGGGAGTATGTACGAGCAGTACTTC. Its translation is CAISESLTSGSMYEQYF.

The genes are TRBV6-4 and TRBJ2-1, with unresolved D. The CDR3 is 13 residues long. Germline V CDR1 and CDR2: MRHNA, SNTAGT. Trimming removed 3 bases at V and 3 bases at J, with 6 bases between. Here the CDR3 DNA reads TGTGCCAGCAGTGAAACAGACTACAATGAGCAGTTCTTC. This codes for CASSETDYNEQFF.

The CDR3 sequence is CASSLWDPVTGELFF. In DNA, the CDR3 is TGCGCCAGCAGCTTGTGGGACCCCGTCACCGGGGAGCTGTTTTTT. The rearrangement joins TRBV5-1 to TRBJ2-2; D is possibly TRBD1 or TRBD2 (5 bases each). Between the trimmed V and J ends, which lost 1 base and 4 bases, there was a span of 11 bases. The CDR3 loop spans 15 amino acids. Germline-derived CDR1 and CDR2 are SGHRS and YFSETQ.

The gene calls are TRBV5-1 and TRBJ2-3; D is unresolved. CDR1 and CDR2 (germline): SGHRS, YFSETQ. The CDR3 loop spans 16 amino acids. V lost 0 bases and J lost 0, with 11 bases in between. The CDR3 nucleotides read TGCGCCAGCAGCTTGGAGGGTCGGACCAGCACAGATACGCAGTATTTT. It is translated as CASSLEGRTSTDTQYF.

The gene calls are TRBV18 and TRBJ2-1, with 7 bases that match TRBD2. The J segment lost 5 bases and the V segment lost 6 bases, leaving 10 bases of the junction unmatched. This CDR3 spans 15 amino acids. CDR1 and CDR2 from the germline V gene are KGHSH and LQKENI. For the CDR3, the DNA is TGTGCCAGCTCTTCTCAGCGGGGCGATCACAATGAGCAGTTCTTC. Protein sequence: CASSSQRGDHNEQFF.

As to this clone: The same CDR3 is also encoded by other DNA sequences in this sample. The chain employs TRBV30 and TRBJ1-2; no clear D. The CDR3 extends over 13 amino acids. Trimming stripped 1 base from V and 4 bases from J, with 10 bases between. Germline values: CDR1 GTSNPN, CDR2 SVGIG (reference sequence). The CDR3 reads CAWSGGLGYGYTF. The CDR3 DNA reads as TGTGCCTGGAGTGGGGGTCTCGGCTATGGCTACACCTTC. Using reference TRBV30 and TRBJ1-2 for the parts outside the CDR3, the full variable domain is SQTIHQWPATLVQPVGSPLSLECTVEGTSNPNLYWYRQAAGRGLQLLFYSVGIGQISSEVPQNLSASRPQDRQFILSSKKLLLSDSGFYLCAWSGGLGYGYTFGSGTRLTVV.

Worth noting for this clone: A read error is possible here, since a much larger clone lies one base away. The chain links TRBV6-4 to TRBJ2-1; 8 bases are shared with TRBD1. Germline V CDR1 and CDR2: MRHNA, SNTAGT. The CDR3 covers 13 residues. The DNA of the CDR3 is TGTGCCGGCAGTGCCGAAATGGGACAGGTCCAGTTCTTC. This sequence encodes CAGSAEMGQVQFF.

This chain uses TRBV7-3 with TRBJ2-5; 10 bases align to TRBD1. V dropped 5 bases and J dropped 6; count of bases not matched to a gene: 3. The CDR3 totals 13 residues. The germline gives CDR1 SGHTA, CDR2 FQGTGA. CDR3 sequence (DNA): TGTGCCAGCAGCCGGGACAGGGGACAGACCCAGTACTTC. Its translation: CASSRDRGQTQYF. Filled out from reference TRBV7-3 and TRBJ2-5, the complete variable domain reads GAGVSQTPSNKVTEKGKYVELRCDPISGHTALYWYRQSLGQGPEFLIYFQGTGAADDSGLPNDRFFAVRPEGSVSTLKIQRTERGDSAVYLCASSRDRGQTQYFGPGTRLLVL.

The chain links TRBV2 to TRBJ2-2; TRBD1 matches 7 bases. CDR1 SNHLY and CDR2 FYNNEI come from the germline V gene. This CDR3 has 14 amino acids. The J segment lost 6 bases and the V segment lost 3 bases, leaving 4 bases of the junction unmatched. CDR3 nucleotide sequence: TGTGCCAGCAGTGATGGGACAGCCGCCGGGGAGCTGTTTTTT. Amino acids: CASSDGTAAGELFF. Full variable domain (missing parts from reference TRBV2 and TRBJ2-2): EPEVTQTPSHQVTQMGQEVILRCVPISNHLYFYWYRQILGQKVEFLVSFYNNEISEKSEIFDDQFSVERPDGSNFTLKIRSTKLEDSAMYFCASSDGTAAGELFFGEGSRLTVL.

The chain is built from TRBV2 and TRBJ2-1; D is unresolved. Germline V CDR1 and CDR2: SNHLY, FYNNEI. Trimming removed 4 bases from V and 8 bases from J, with 15 bases in between. This CDR3 region has 14 residues. The CDR3 nucleotides read TGTGCCAGCAGTGGGGTCAGTAAGGGCGATGAGCAGTTCTTC. Translating gives CASSGVSKGDEQFF.

This clone has just one count. V gene TRBV18 combines with J gene TRBJ2-5; 9 bases agree with TRBD1. After removal of 3 bases from V and 3 bases from J, the junction contained 2 bases not matched to a gene. The CDR3 covers 14 residues. Germline-derived CDR1 and CDR2 are KGHSH and LQKENI. The CDR3 DNA reads TGTGCCAGCTCACCGAGACAGGGGGAAGAGACCCAGTACTTC. It encodes CASSPRQGEETQYF.

V is TRBV7-3 and J is TRBJ1-1; D is perhaps TRBD1 (5 bases). Between the trimmed V and J ends, which lost 3 bases and 0 bases, there was a span of 11 bases. The CDR3 consists of 15 residues. Germline V gene data show CDR1 as SGHTA and CDR2 as FQGTGA. This CDR3 is CASSFLQELNTEAFF. In DNA, the CDR3 is TGTGCCAGCAGCTTTCTACAGGAACTGAACACTGAAGCTTTCTTT. Full variable domain (rest looked up from reference TRBV7-3 and TRBJ1-1): GAGVSQTPSNKVTEKGKYVELRCDPISGHTALYWYRQSLGQGPEFLIYFQGTGAADDSGLPNDRFFAVRPEGSVSTLKIQRTERGDSAVYLCASSFLQELNTEAFFGQGTRLTVV.

The V call is TRBV5-5, the J call TRBJ1-6; weak D call: TRBD1 (6 bases). CDR3 length equals 17 residues. From germline, CDR1 is SGHKS and CDR2 YYEKEE (reference sequence). V lost 4 bases and J 3 bases, leaving 17 bases between the germline ends. The CDR3 sequence is CASSTPPGQLYNSPLHF. The CDR3 coding sequence is TGTGCCAGCAGCACCCCTCCGGGACAACTCTATAATTCACCCCTCCACTTT.

This rearrangement joins TRBV6-5 to TRBJ2-6, with 7 bases fitting TRBD1. Germline V gives CDR1 MNHEY, CDR2 SVGAGI. V lost 2 bases and J lost 0; bases outside the gene matches: 1. This CDR3 spans 16 amino acids. The CDR3 DNA reads TGTGCCAGCAGTTACGGGGACAGCTCTGGGGCCAACGTCCTGACTTTC. Its translation is CASSYGDSSGANVLTF.

The genes are TRBV7-3 and TRBJ2-3; 9 nucleotides align to TRBD2. The V and J ends lost 3 bases and 5 bases, in that order; junction bases with no gene match: 12. Germline CDR1 and CDR2: SGHTA and FQGTGA. This CDR3 contains 17 residues. The CDR3 coding sequence is TGTGCCAGCAGCTTGGGGACTAGCCGAGTAAGCCAAGATACGCAGTATTTT. Its translation is CASSLGTSRVSQDTQYF.

V and J are TRBV6-1 and TRBJ1-3, with D perhaps TRBD1 (6 bases). The CDR3 loop spans 15 amino acids. V lost 10 bases and J lost 3, with 19 bases in between. The germline gives CDR1 MNHNS, CDR2 SASEGT. CDR3 sequence: CAILPAGASGNTIYF. The CDR3 DNA reads as TGTGCCATCCTACCCGCGGGGGCGAGTGGAAACACCATATATTTT.